The 20 T cell receptor beta chains below were found in one sample sequenced in a study of cytomegalovirus exposure and HLA in healthy donors. PCR used 60 Vbeta primers and 13 Jbeta primers. Only in-frame clones appear in the TCRdb table, and some are missing; sequencing was by immunoSEQ multiplex PCR. The repertoire holds about 110,000 clones, with roughly 70% as singletons. Sequencing used PBMCs. The origin of the receptors is a man between 35 and 55 years old in good health and CMV-seropositive.

The chain carries TRBV5-6 and TRBJ2-2, with no clear D. V lost 1 base and J lost 4, with 8 bases in between. The CDR3 sequence is 14 residues long. CDR1 is SGHDT, CDR2 YYEEEE, per germline. The CDR3 DNA reads TGTGCCAGCAGCTTGTTCACTTCCACCGGGGAGCTGTTTTTT. Protein sequence: CASSLFTSTGELFF.

About this clone: The same CDR3 is also encoded by other DNA sequences in this sample. The chain combines TRBV7-8 with TRBJ2-3, with D tentatively TRBD2 (6 bases). CDR1 and CDR2 (germline): SGHVS, FQNEAQ. V was pared by 3 bases and J by 0 bases, with 7 bases between. The CDR3 is 14 residues long. CDR3: CASSLGTSTDTQYF. In DNA form, the CDR3 reads TGTGCCAGCAGCTTGGGGACTAGCACAGATACGCAGTATTTT.

The chain carries TRBV19 and TRBJ1-1; TRBD1 aligns across 9 bases. Germline CDR1 reads LNHDA; CDR2 reads SQIVND (reference sequence). CDR3 size: 14 residues. V shed 3 bases and J 4 bases; nucleotides not matched to a gene: 3. CDR3 in amino acids: CASSIGTGITEAFF. Written as DNA, the CDR3 is TGTGCCAGTAGTATCGGGACAGGGATCACTGAAGCTTTCTTT.

The CDR3 loop is CASSEEGSGSYEQYV. CDR3 nucleotide sequence: TGTGCCAGCAGTGAAGAGGGTAGCGGGAGCTACGAGCAGTACGTC. This chain connects TRBV6-1 to TRBJ2-7; 9 nucleotides align to TRBD2. In germline, CDR1 is MNHNS, CDR2 SASEGT. The length of the CDR3 is 15 residues. V lost 1 base, J lost 3 bases, and 4 bases stayed unmatched.

The chain couples TRBV25-1 to TRBJ1-1; D is unresolved. V was pared by 8 bases and J by 0 bases, with 7 bases between. The germline gives CDR1 MGHDK, CDR2 SYGVNS. The CDR3 consists of 12 residues. In DNA form, the CDR3 reads TGTGCCAGCGGCCAGGTGAACACTGAAGCTTTCTTT. It yields the protein CASGQVNTEAFF.

The chain has TRBV7-8 and TRBJ2-3; TRBD1 matches at 7 bases. The CDR3 covers 13 residues. The V gene's germline CDR1 is SGHVS and CDR2 FQNEAQ. V trimming: 5 bases; J trimming: 5 bases; junction bases outside the gene matches: 4. CDR3 bases: TGTGCCAGCAGCCCGACAGGGCTAGATACGCAGTATTTT. This encodes CASSPTGLDTQYF.

The V gene is TRBV7-3, the J gene TRBJ2-2; 9 nucleotides align to TRBD2. V lost 5 bases, J lost 1 base, and 5 bases stayed unmatched. The V gene's germline CDR1 is SGHTA and CDR2 FQGTGA. The CDR3 contains 16 residues. The CDR3 sequence: CASSPQTSGNTGELFF. The DNA of the CDR3 is TGTGCCAGCAGCCCCCAGACTAGCGGGAACACCGGGGAGCTGTTTTTT. Complete variable domain (other parts from reference TRBV7-3 and TRBJ2-2): GAGVSQTPSNKVTEKGKYVELRCDPISGHTALYWYRQSLGQGPEFLIYFQGTGAADDSGLPNDRFFAVRPEGSVSTLKIQRTERGDSAVYLCASSPQTSGNTGELFFGEGSRLTVL.

This chain connects TRBV27 to TRBJ2-1; D not resolved. V dropped 5 bases and J dropped 2 bases, with 7 bases sitting between them. The germline CDR1 and CDR2 sequences are MNHEY and SMNVEV (reference sequence). The CDR3 totals 13 residues. CDR3 in DNA: TGTGCCAGCAGTCCTGCGCCCTACAATGAGCAGTTCTTC. Translated, it gives CASSPAPYNEQFF.

As for this clone: The same CDR3 is also encoded by other DNA sequences in this sample. This sequence joins TRBV28 and TRBJ1-1; a possible D gene is TRBD1 (6 bases). V lost 2 bases and J 4 bases, leaving 11 bases between the germline ends. Germline CDR1 reads MDHEN; CDR2 reads SYDVKM. The CDR3 loop spans 14 amino acids. CDR3 DNA sequence: TGTGCCAGCAGTTTACCGCAGGGGACCACTGAAGCTTTCTTT. This codes for CASSLPQGTTEAFF.

This clone was counted only a few times. The rearrangement joins TRBV15 to TRBJ2-4; 8 positions agree with TRBD1. V dropped 1 base and J dropped 9; count of bases not matched to a gene: 8. This CDR3 region has 15 residues. CDR1 and CDR2 from the germline V gene are LNHNV and YYDKDF (reference sequence). The CDR3 spells CATSRGETGTGIQYF. CDR3 bases: TGTGCCACCAGCAGAGGGGAGACAGGGACAGGCATTCAGTACTTC.

V gene TRBV10-2 combines with J gene TRBJ2-7; the match to TRBD1 covers 8 bases. Germline values: CDR1 WSHSY, CDR2 SAAADI. CDR3 length: 13 residues. With V trimmed by 8 bases and J by 2 bases, 5 bases remained unmatched. CDR3 in amino acids: CASPRTGTYEQYF. Here the CDR3 DNA reads TGCGCCAGCCCTAGGACAGGGACCTACGAGCAGTACTTC.

The V gene is TRBV30, the J gene TRBJ2-6; no clear D gene. Germline CDR1 GTSNPN, CDR2 SVGIG (reference sequence). V was clipped by 2 bases and J by 0 bases, with 8 bases between them. This CDR3 has 15 residues. In DNA, the CDR3 is TGTGCCTGGAGTTCAGAGGCCTCTGGGGCCAACGTCCTGACTTTC. It specifies CAWSSEASGANVLTF.

For the CDR3, the DNA is TGCGCCAGCAGCTTGTCAGCGGGAGCGGGCCAAGAGACCCAGTACTTC. It codes for CASSLSAGAGQETQYF. The gene calls are TRBV5-1 and TRBJ2-5; 8 bases are a match to TRBD2. This CDR3 has 16 amino acids. After removal of 1 base from V and 1 base from J, the junction contained 6 bases not matched to a gene. In germline, CDR1 is SGHRS, CDR2 YFSETQ. The whole variable domain, remainder taken from reference TRBV5-1 and TRBJ2-5, is KAGVTQTPRYLIKTRGQQVTLSCSPISGHRSVSWYQQTPGQGLQFLFEYFSETQRNKGNFPGRFSGRQFSNSRSEMNVSTLELGDSALYLCASSLSAGAGQETQYFGPGTRLLVL.

This clone was found a few times. The chain employs TRBV6-1 and TRBJ2-1; possibly TRBD2 for D (6 bases). Deletions cut 7 bases from V and 12 bases from J, with 13 bases between. The V gene's germline CDR1 is MNHNS and CDR2 SASEGT. The CDR3 runs to 11 residues. DNA for the CDR3: TGTGCCAGCATCGCGGGAAGCTGGCAGTTCTTC. It codes for CASIAGSWQFF.

The chain couples TRBV15 to TRBJ2-7; 7 bases are a match to TRBD2. V gave up 6 bases and J gave up 3 bases; unmatched junction bases: 8. Germline V CDR1 and CDR2: LNHNV, YYDKDF (reference sequence). The CDR3 length is 14 residues. The CDR3 DNA reads as TGTGCCACCAGTGTAATAGCGGGCTTCTACGAGCAGTACGTC. Protein sequence: CATSVIAGFYEQYV.

This sequence joins TRBV13 and TRBJ2-1; D is perhaps TRBD2 (6 bases). The CDR3 loop spans 13 amino acids. The germline V and J ends were trimmed by 10 bases and 6 bases, with 16 bases remaining between them. Germline CDR1 and CDR2: PRHDT and FYEKMQ (reference sequence). This CDR3 is CATRLVAGNEQFF. The CDR3 DNA reads TGTGCCACCCGACTAGTAGCAGGCAATGAGCAGTTCTTC.

The chain joins TRBV28 to TRBJ2-4; 8 nucleotides match TRBD1. Losses at the gene ends were 6 bases for V and 6 bases for J; bases not matched to a gene: 4. Germline V CDR1 and CDR2: MDHEN, SYDVKM. The CDR3 sequence is 13 residues long. The CDR3 DNA is TGTGCCAGCAGGCTAGGACAGGGAAACATTCAGTACTTC. This translates into CASRLGQGNIQYF.

The chain carries TRBV27 and TRBJ2-7; TRBD1 agrees at 9 bases. The germline V gene encodes CDR1 MNHEY and CDR2 SMNVEV (reference sequence). The ends lost 5 bases at V and 4 bases at J; junction bases unmatched: 6. The CDR3 is made up of 14 amino acids. Here the CDR3 reads CASSPTGGWYEQYF. The CDR3 DNA reads as TGTGCCAGCAGTCCCACAGGGGGCTGGTACGAGCAGTACTTC.

The chain employs TRBV5-4 and TRBJ2-1; 15 nucleotides line up with TRBD2. There are 16 residues in the CDR3. CDR1 and CDR2 (germline): SGHNT, YYREEE (reference sequence). Losses at the gene ends were 4 bases for V and 8 bases for J; bases not matched to a gene: 7. DNA for the CDR3: TGTGCCAGCAGCGGACTAGCGGGAGGGCCCTCCGATGAGCAGTTCTTC. This translates into CASSGLAGGPSDEQFF. Using reference TRBV5-4 and TRBJ2-1 for the parts outside the CDR3, the full variable domain is ETGVTQSPTHLIKTRGQQVTLRCSSQSGHNTVSWYQQALGQGPQFIFQYYREEENGRGNFPPRFSGLQFPNYSSELNVNALELDDSALYLCASSGLAGGPSDEQFFGPGTRLTVL.

The rearrangement uses TRBV27 and TRBJ2-1; 7 positions match TRBD2. The germline V gene encodes CDR1 MNHEY and CDR2 SMNVEV (reference sequence). The ends lost 5 bases at V and 5 bases at J; junction bases unmatched: 15. The CDR3 covers 17 residues. This chain's CDR3 is CASSPTVVSGLDNEQFF. The CDR3 DNA sequence: TGTGCCAGCAGTCCTACCGTGGTTAGCGGGTTAGACAATGAGCAGTTCTTC.